These 7 T cell receptor beta chains share one sample of origin, sequenced in a study of regulatory T cells in long-lasting Graves disease. The sample's time point: newly diagnosed GD, antithyroid drugs for less than 3 months. PBMC RNA was the source of the TCR library. With iRepertoire HTBI primers and Arm-PCR of CDR3 regions, TCR beta libraries were built. TCRdb re-analysed the multiplex PCR reads in MiXCR, keeping a single row per CDR3 protein. Among approximately 540,000 distinct CDR3 sequences, about 12% were seen once, and the ten largest hold approximately 9.6%. The same data also went into a second study, on T cells in Graves' hyperthyroidism and ophthalmopathy.

Sample: peripheral blood mononuclear cells (PBMCs), taken at new diagnosis, from a patient treated with antithyroid drugs. These receptors were taken from a young woman with Graves disease.

In this sample, this clonotype turned up many times. The rearrangement links TRBV15 to TRBJ1-2, with 7 bases identical to TRBD1. The CDR3 contains 14 residues. V lost 0 bases to trimming and J lost 5 bases; unmatched junction nucleotides: 3. Germline assignment: CDR1 LNHNV and CDR2 YYDKDF (reference sequence). The CDR3 is CATSRDGRGYGYTF. In nucleotides, the CDR3 is TGTGCCACCAGCAGAGATGGCAGGGGGTATGGCTACACCTTC.

This chain uses TRBV7-9 with TRBJ2-1, with D perhaps assigned TRBD1 or TRBD2 (5 bases each). This CDR3 has 15 amino acids. The V end lost 4 bases, the J end lost 4 bases, and 14 bases lay between the germline ends. Germline V gives CDR1 SEHNR, CDR2 FQNEAQ (reference sequence). The CDR3 is CASSSPRDLYNEQFF. CDR3 nucleotides: TGTGCCAGCAGCTCCCCTCGGGACCTATACAATGAGCAGTTCTTC.

The table lists this clonotype with many counts. The gene calls are TRBV11-2 and TRBJ2-7; no definite D call. This CDR3 is 15 amino acids long. From germline, CDR1 is SGHAT and CDR2 FQNNGV. V lost 2 bases, J lost 3 bases, and 14 bases lay in between. CDR3 sequence (DNA): TGTGCCAGCAGCTTATCTGGAGTAGGTATCTACGAGCAGTACTTC. Encoded protein: CASSLSGVGIYEQYF.

This clonotype was counted at least ten times. The J gene is TRBJ2-3, the V gene TRBV6-2 or TRBV6-3, with 11 positions matching TRBD2. Trimming took 8 bases from V and 7 from J; bases not matched to a gene: 11. Germline assignment: CDR1 MNHEY and CDR2 SVGEGT. The CDR3 sequence is 15 residues long. The CDR3 DNA reads TGTGCCAGCGATGAGTTTACTAGCGGGAGCAATACGCAGTATTTT. This encodes CASDEFTSGSNTQYF.

This clonotype was recorded many times. The chain couples TRBV20-1 to TRBJ2-5, with 11 bases lining up with TRBD2. The CDR3 extends over 15 amino acids. The germline V gene has CDR1 DFQATT and CDR2 SNEGSKA (reference sequence). V shed 6 bases, J shed 0 bases, and the junction held 6 bases outside the gene matches. The CDR3 coding sequence is TGCAGTGCAAAGCTAGCGGGAGGCCACCAAGAGACCCAGTACTTC. As protein: CSAKLAGGHQETQYF.

This clonotype was counted at least ten times. This chain connects TRBV5-1 to TRBJ2-7, with 7 bases that match TRBD1. After removal of 3 bases from V and 4 bases from J, the junction contained 13 bases not matched to a gene. This CDR3 has 16 residues. Germline V lookup: CDR1 SGHRS, CDR2 YFSETQ. CDR3 coding DNA: TGCGCCAGCAGCTGGGCACCCGGGACAGATCTTTACGAGCAGTACTTC. Protein sequence: CASSWAPGTDLYEQYF. The entire variable domain, with the rest obtained from reference TRBV5-1 and TRBJ2-7, is as follows: KAGVTQTPRYLIKTRGQQVTLSCSPISGHRSVSWYQQTPGQGLQFLFEYFSETQRNKGNFPGRFSGRQFSNSRSEMNVSTLELGDSALYLCASSWAPGTDLYEQYFGPGTRLTVT.

As concerns this clonotype: The junction departs from germline at one end; a sequencing error may be responsible. The chain uses TRBV5-6 and TRBJ1-1; D call uncertain. CDR3 length: 17 residues. Germline V lookup: CDR1 SGHDT, CDR2 YYEEEE. The CDR3 reads CASSLSLSAVENTEACF. CDR3 coding DNA: TGTGCCAGCAGCTTGTCGTTGTCGGCAGTGGAGAACACTGAAGCTTGCTTT.